This T cell receptor (beta chain) originates from a study of post-analysis software for immune sequencing data. This CDR3 has 15 amino acids. Germline-derived CDR1 and CDR2 are DFQATT and SNEGSKA (reference sequence). V was cut by 2 bases and J by 2 bases, with 14 bases left in between. Unique molecular identifiers tagged the TCR beta cDNA libraries. MiXCR, run by TCRdb on the PCR reads, gives a single entry per CDR3 protein. The table has about 500,000 distinct CDR3 sequences, approximately 46% seen once. Study-level results: The five TRBV segments detected at higher frequency in patients than in controls included TRBV5-6, TRBV5-1 and TRBV20-1.

This clonotype was counted between two and nine times. No antigen is known for it. The clonotype originates from a girl aged 5 to 17 with multiple sclerosis. Sequenced sample: blood. The J gene is TRBJ2-3, the V gene TRBV20-1; D is unclear. The CDR3 sequence is CSARPQEAVTDTQYF. In nucleotides, the CDR3 is TGCAGTGCTAGACCCCAAGAGGCGGTCACAGATACGCAGTATTTT.